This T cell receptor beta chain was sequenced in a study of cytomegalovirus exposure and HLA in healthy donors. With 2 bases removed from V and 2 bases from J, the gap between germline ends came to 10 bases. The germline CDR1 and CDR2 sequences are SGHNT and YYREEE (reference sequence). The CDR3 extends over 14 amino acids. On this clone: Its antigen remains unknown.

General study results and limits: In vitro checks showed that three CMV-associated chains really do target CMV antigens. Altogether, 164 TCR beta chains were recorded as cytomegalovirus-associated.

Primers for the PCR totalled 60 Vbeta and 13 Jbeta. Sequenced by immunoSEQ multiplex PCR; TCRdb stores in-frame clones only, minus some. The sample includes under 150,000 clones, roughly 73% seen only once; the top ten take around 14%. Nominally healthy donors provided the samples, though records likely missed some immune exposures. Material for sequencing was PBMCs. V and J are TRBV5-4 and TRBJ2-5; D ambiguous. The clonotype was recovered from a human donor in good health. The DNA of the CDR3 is TGTGCCAGCAGCTTAGAGTCAGGACAAGAGACCCAGTACTTC. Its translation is CASSLESGQETQYF.